Each of the 21 T cell receptor beta chains below was sequenced from the same sample in a study of T cell responses to AZD1222 COVID-19 vaccine. Measured with immunoSEQ multiplex PCR; TCRdb has only the in-frame clones, and not every one. The data contain 120,000 to 150,000 clones, around 90% of them singletons. Here the sequenced sample was peripheral blood, taken on day 0 of AZD1222 vaccination. The receptors shown here come from an adult in good health.

This clone came up once. V gene TRBV7-2 combines with J gene TRBJ2-1, with 12 bases lining up with TRBD2. V trimming: 3 bases; J trimming: 4 bases; junction bases outside the gene matches: 7. Germline V gene data show CDR1 as SGHTA and CDR2 as FQGNSA. This CDR3 contains 17 residues. CDR3 residues: CASSLARLAGVYNEQFF. DNA of the CDR3: TGTGCCAGCAGCTTGGCACGACTAGCGGGAGTTTACAATGAGCAGTTCTTC.

The chain links TRBV11-3 to TRBJ2-1, with 9 bases matching TRBD2. V lost 5 bases and J lost 5; bases outside the gene matches: 7. The CDR3 is made up of 15 amino acids. From germline, CDR1 is SGHNT and CDR2 YENEEA. CDR3 nucleotides: TGTGCCAGCAGCCCCGCTAGCGGGAACGACAATGAGCAGTTCTTC. It codes for CASSPASGNDNEQFF.

The chain carries TRBV28 and TRBJ2-1; tentative D call: TRBD1 (7 bases). The CDR3 sequence is 15 residues long. The V end was cut by 8 bases, the J end by 2 bases, with 16 bases between. Per the germline V gene, CDR1 is MDHEN and CDR2 is SYDVKM. The CDR3 bases are TGTGCCAGCGGCCGAGGGGGCGGGGCCTACAATGAGCAGTTCTTC. Amino acid sequence: CASGRGGGAYNEQFF.

The chain employs TRBV6-5 and TRBJ2-7, with TRBD1 identical over 7 bases. V gave up 6 bases and J gave up 6 bases; unmatched junction bases: 14. Germline V gene data show CDR1 as MNHEY and CDR2 as SVGAGI. The CDR3 totals 15 residues. CDR3 amino acids: CASRVGGRGNGEQYF. Written as DNA, the CDR3 is TGTGCCAGCAGAGTAGGTGGCAGGGGGAACGGCGAGCAGTACTTC.

The rearrangement joins TRBV7-9 to TRBJ2-7; 9 bases are shared with TRBD1. The germline gives CDR1 SEHNR, CDR2 FQNEAQ (reference sequence). V was clipped by 5 bases and J by 6 bases; unmatched bases: 17. This CDR3 has 17 amino acids. CDR3 sequence (DNA): TGTGCCAGCAGCCTATTTCCAATGGGGGACAGGGTCACCGAGCAGTACTTC. Encoded protein: CASSLFPMGDRVTEQYF. The full variable domain, in which reference TRBV7-9 and TRBJ2-7 provide the parts outside the CDR3, is DTGVSQNPRHKITKRGQNVTFRCDPISEHNRLYWYRQTLGQGPEFLTYFQNEAQLEKSRLLSDRFSAERPKGSFSTLEIQRTEQGDSAMYLCASSLFPMGDRVTEQYFGPGTRLTVT.

V usage is TRBV11-2 and J usage is TRBJ2-7; 10 bases align to TRBD1. Germline V CDR1 and CDR2: SGHAT, FQNNGV. The CDR3 covers 16 residues. Trimming at V came to 4 bases and at J to 4 bases, leaving 10 bases not matched to a gene. CDR3 sequence (DNA): TGTGCCAGCAGCTCGATTCCTTGGACAGGGGGTTACGAGCAGTACTTC. This codes for CASSSIPWTGGYEQYF.

J is TRBJ2-7 and V is TRBV7-9; unclear D gene. The CDR3 consists of 11 residues. Trimming left V 2 bases short and J 6 bases short, with 5 bases between. Germline CDR1 is SEHNR and CDR2 is FQNEAQ (reference sequence). The CDR3 sequence: CASSLQSEQYF. The CDR3 DNA is TGTGCCAGCAGCTTACAATCCGAGCAGTACTTC.

The J gene is TRBJ1-1, the V gene TRBV10-3, with D unresolved. CDR1 and CDR2 from the germline V gene are ENHRY and SYGVKD. This CDR3 contains 13 residues. With 2 bases removed from V and 7 bases from J, the gap between germline ends came to 11 bases. The DNA of the CDR3 is TGTGCCATCAGTGAGAACGTGGGGAGTGAAGCTTTCTTT. Protein sequence: CAISENVGSEAFF.

This rearrangement joins TRBV7-2 to TRBJ2-7; no clear D gene. This CDR3 contains 13 residues. The V end was cut by 1 base, the J end by 2 bases, with 6 bases between. The germline V gene encodes CDR1 SGHTA and CDR2 FQGNSA. This CDR3 reads CASSLELAYEQYF. CDR3 bases: TGTGCCAGCAGCTTAGAACTGGCCTACGAGCAGTACTTC.

In nucleotides, the CDR3 is TGTGCCAGCAGCTTAGGATTACAGGGGGCTTCCTACGAGCAGTACTTC. It yields the protein CASSLGLQGASYEQYF. The chain couples TRBV5-6 to TRBJ2-7; 9 nucleotides line up with TRBD1. The junction had 7 bases not matched to a gene; V was cut back by 2 bases and J by 1 base. Germline CDR1 and CDR2: SGHDT and YYEEEE. This CDR3 has 16 residues.

The chain links TRBV4-3 to TRBJ1-1; no reliable D call. V was cut by 0 bases and J by 6 bases, with 14 bases left in between. Germline V gene lookup returns CDR1 LGHNA and CDR2 YSLEER. CDR3 length: 15 residues. Written as DNA, the CDR3 is TGCGCCAGCAGCCAAGAGTTAAGGGAGGAATCTGAAGCTTTCTTT. Translated: CASSQELREESEAFF.

To note about this clone: Other DNA variants within this sample encode the same CDR3. The rearrangement uses TRBV5-1 and TRBJ1-5; no clear D gene. This CDR3 is 15 amino acids long. V lost 0 bases, J lost 2 bases, and 9 bases lay in between. Germline CDR1 reads SGHRS; CDR2 reads YFSETQ. The CDR3 loop reads CASSLVPGGNQPQHF. The CDR3 DNA follows: TGCGCCAGCAGCTTGGTGCCGGGCGGCAATCAGCCCCAGCATTTT.

The J gene is TRBJ1-2, the V gene TRBV12-3 or TRBV12-4; D ambiguous. This CDR3 comprises 13 residues. Trimming removed 7 bases at V and 1 base at J, with 10 bases between. CDR3 protein: CASKAGDNYGYTF. DNA for the CDR3: TGTGCCAGCAAAGCGGGAGATAACTATGGCTACACCTTC.

The chain is built from TRBV3-1 (or the pseudogene TRBV3-2) and TRBJ2-5; 9 bases align to TRBD1. The CDR3 extends over 15 amino acids. Per the germline V gene, CDR1 is LGHDT and CDR2 is YNNKEL (reference sequence). The junction had 8 bases not matched to a gene; V was cut back by 5 bases and J by 4 bases. The CDR3 region is CASSAPGTGLETQYF. The CDR3 DNA follows: TGTGCCAGCAGCGCACCCGGGACAGGGTTAGAGACCCAGTACTTC.

V gene TRBV5-1 combines with J gene TRBJ1-5; TRBD1 agrees at 7 bases. The CDR3 loop spans 15 amino acids. V lost 0 bases to trimming and J lost 7 bases; unmatched junction nucleotides: 7. The V gene's germline CDR1 is SGHRS and CDR2 YFSETQ. CDR3: CASSLGGTEEQPQHF. CDR3 nucleotide sequence: TGCGCCAGCAGCTTGGGCGGGACAGAAGAACAGCCCCAGCATTTT.

The genes are TRBV7-2 and TRBJ2-5; 10 bases fit TRBD2. The V gene end was trimmed by 1 base and the J gene end by 5 bases; junction bases not matched to a gene: 4. This CDR3 is 15 amino acids long. From germline, CDR1 is SGHTA and CDR2 FQGNSA. CDR3 amino acids: CASSLGAGGRETQYF. The CDR3 DNA reads as TGTGCCAGCAGCTTAGGAGCGGGGGGGAGGGAGACCCAGTACTTC.

The chain recombines TRBV2 with TRBJ1-4, with D possibly being TRBD1 (6 bases). V was pared by 6 bases and J by 7 bases, with 15 bases between. CDR1 and CDR2 (germline): SNHLY, FYNNEI. CDR3 length: 14 residues. The CDR3 spells CASSPGGRSEKLFF. Here the CDR3 DNA reads TGTGCCAGCAGCCCGGGGGGGCGAAGTGAAAAACTGTTTTTT.

The chain joins TRBV28 to TRBJ2-7; D gene uncertain. The CDR3 sequence is 13 residues long. V lost 6 bases to trimming and J lost 4 bases, with 13 bases between them. Germline lookup yields CDR1 MDHEN and CDR2 SYDVKM. CDR3 coding DNA: TGTGCCAGCAGACCCTCCCCATCGTACGAGCAGTACTTC. Its translation is CASRPSPSYEQYF.

This rearrangement joins TRBV24-1 to TRBJ2-2, with unresolved D. The CDR3 covers 13 residues. Germline V gene sequence: CDR1 KGHDR, CDR2 SFDVKD. The V end lost 10 bases, the J end lost 0 bases, and 8 bases lay between the germline ends. The CDR3 region has the DNA TGTGCCACGGCAGCCTCGAACACCGGGGAGCTGTTTTTT. The encoded protein is CATAASNTGELFF.

This clone showed up just once. The gene calls are TRBV19 and TRBJ1-4; TRBD1 might be the D (5 bases). CDR3 length: 14 residues. Germline V gene lookup returns CDR1 LNHDA and CDR2 SQIVND (reference sequence). V was shortened by 5 bases and J by 15 bases, with 22 bases between the two germline ends. CDR3 loop: CASSPATAGAKVFF. DNA for the CDR3: TGTGCCAGTAGTCCCGCCACGGCTGGGGCTAAAGTGTTTTTT. Full variable domain (missing parts from reference TRBV19 and TRBJ1-4): DGGITQSPKYLFRKEGQNVTLSCEQNLNHDAMYWYRQDPGQGLRLIYYSQIVNDFQKGDIAEGYSVSREKKESFPLTVTSAQKNPTAFYLCASSPATAGAKVFFGSGTQLSVL.

The V call is TRBV28, the J call TRBJ1-3; TRBD1 agrees at 7 bases. V was pared by 6 bases and J by 0 bases, with 2 bases of the junction left unmatched. Per germline, CDR1 MDHEN and CDR2 SYDVKM. The CDR3 contains 14 residues. CDR3 DNA sequence: TGTGCCAGCAGCTGGACAGGCTCTGGAAACACCATATATTTT. Protein product: CASSWTGSGNTIYF.